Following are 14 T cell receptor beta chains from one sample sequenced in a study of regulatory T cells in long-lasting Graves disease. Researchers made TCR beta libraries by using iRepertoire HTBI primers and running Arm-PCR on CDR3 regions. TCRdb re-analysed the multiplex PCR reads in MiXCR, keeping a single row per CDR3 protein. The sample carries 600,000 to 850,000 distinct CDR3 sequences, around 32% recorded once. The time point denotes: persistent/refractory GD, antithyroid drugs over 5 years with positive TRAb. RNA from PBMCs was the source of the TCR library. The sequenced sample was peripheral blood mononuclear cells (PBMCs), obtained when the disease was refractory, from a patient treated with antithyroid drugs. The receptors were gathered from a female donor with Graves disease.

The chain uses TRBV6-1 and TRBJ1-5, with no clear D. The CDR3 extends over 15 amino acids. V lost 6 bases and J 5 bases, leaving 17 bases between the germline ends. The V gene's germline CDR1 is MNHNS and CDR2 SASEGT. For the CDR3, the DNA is TGTGCCAGCAGACTTACCCCTCGACGGGATCAGCCCCAGCATTTT. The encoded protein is CASRLTPRRDQPQHF.

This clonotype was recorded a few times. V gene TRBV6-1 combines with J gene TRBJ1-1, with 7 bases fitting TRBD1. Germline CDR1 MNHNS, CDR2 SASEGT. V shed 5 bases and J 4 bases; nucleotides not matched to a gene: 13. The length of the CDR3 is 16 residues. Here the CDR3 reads CASSTQRQGRGTEAFF. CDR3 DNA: TGTGCCAGCAGTACCCAGCGACAGGGCAGGGGCACTGAAGCTTTCTTT.

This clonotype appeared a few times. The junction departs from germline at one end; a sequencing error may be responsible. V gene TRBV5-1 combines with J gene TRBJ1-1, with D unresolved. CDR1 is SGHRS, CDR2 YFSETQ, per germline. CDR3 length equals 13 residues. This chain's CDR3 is CASSLEGFTEAFF. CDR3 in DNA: TGTGCCAGCAGTTTAGAGGGTTTCACTGAAGCTTTCTTT.

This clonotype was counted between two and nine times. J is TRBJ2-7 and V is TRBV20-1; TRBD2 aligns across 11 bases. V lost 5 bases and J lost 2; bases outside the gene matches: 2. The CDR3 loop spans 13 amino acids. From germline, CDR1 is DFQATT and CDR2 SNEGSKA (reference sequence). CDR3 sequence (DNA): TGCAGTGCTCTAGCGGGAGGCCCCTACGAGCAGTACTTC. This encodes CSALAGGPYEQYF.

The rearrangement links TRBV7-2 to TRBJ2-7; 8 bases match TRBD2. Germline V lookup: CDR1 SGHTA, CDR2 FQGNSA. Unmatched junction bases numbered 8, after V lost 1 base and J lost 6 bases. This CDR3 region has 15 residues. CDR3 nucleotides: TGTGCCAGCAGCTTAGGACCAGCGGGAGCCCGCGAGCAGTACTTC. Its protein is CASSLGPAGAREQYF.

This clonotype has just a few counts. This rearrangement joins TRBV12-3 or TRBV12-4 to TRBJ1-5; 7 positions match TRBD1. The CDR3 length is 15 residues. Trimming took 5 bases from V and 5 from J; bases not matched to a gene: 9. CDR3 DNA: TGTGCCAGCAGTGGGCCAGGGACAGTAGATCAGCCCCAGCATTTT. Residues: CASSGPGTVDQPQHF.

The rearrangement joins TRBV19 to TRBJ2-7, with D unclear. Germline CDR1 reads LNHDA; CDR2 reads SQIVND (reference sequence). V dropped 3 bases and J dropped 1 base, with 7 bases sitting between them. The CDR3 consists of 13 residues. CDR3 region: CASSMQPSYEQYF. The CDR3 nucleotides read TGTGCCAGTAGTATGCAGCCGTCCTACGAGCAGTACTTC. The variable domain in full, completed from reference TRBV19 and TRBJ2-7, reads DGGITQSPKYLFRKEGQNVTLSCEQNLNHDAMYWYRQDPGQGLRLIYYSQIVNDFQKGDIAEGYSVSREKKESFPLTVTSAQKNPTAFYLCASSMQPSYEQYFGPGTRLTVT.

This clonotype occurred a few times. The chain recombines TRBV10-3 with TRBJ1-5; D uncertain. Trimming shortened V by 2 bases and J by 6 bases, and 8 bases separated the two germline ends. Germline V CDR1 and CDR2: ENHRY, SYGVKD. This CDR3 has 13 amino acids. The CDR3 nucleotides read TGTGCCATCAGTGAGACGGAAGGTCAGCCCCAGCATTTT. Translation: CAISETEGQPQHF.

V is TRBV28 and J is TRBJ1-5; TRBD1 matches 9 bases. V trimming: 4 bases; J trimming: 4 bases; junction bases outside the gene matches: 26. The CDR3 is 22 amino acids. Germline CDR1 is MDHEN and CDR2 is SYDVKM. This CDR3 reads CASSSVSGSGQGALLLNQPQHF. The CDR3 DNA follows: TGTGCCAGCAGTTCCGTGTCGGGGTCGGGACAGGGTGCCCTCCTACTAAATCAGCCCCAGCATTTT.

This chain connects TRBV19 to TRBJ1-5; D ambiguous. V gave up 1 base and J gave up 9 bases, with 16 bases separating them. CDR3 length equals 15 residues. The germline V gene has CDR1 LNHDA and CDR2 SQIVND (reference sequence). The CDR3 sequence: CASSIGREIHSPQHF. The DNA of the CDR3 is TGTGCCAGTAGTATAGGTAGGGAAATTCATTCGCCCCAGCATTTT.

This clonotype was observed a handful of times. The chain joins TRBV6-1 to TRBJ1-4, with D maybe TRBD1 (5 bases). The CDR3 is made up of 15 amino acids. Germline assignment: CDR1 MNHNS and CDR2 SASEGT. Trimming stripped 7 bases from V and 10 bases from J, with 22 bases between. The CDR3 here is CASTLLQGPGVKLFF. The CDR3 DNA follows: TGTGCCAGCACTTTACTGCAGGGTCCCGGGGTAAAACTGTTTTTT.

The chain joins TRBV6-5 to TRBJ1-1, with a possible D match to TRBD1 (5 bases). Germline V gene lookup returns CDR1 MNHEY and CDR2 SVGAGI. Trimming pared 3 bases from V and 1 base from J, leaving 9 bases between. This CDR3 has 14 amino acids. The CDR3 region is CASSYTGWNTEAFF. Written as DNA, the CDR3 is TGTGCCAGCAGTTATACAGGTTGGAACACTGAAGCTTTCTTT.

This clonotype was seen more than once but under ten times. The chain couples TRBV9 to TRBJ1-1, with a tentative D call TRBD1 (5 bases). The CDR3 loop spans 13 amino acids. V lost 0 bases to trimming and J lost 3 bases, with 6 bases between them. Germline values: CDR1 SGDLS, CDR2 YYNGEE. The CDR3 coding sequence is TGTGCCAGCAGCGTAGTAGGGGACACTGAAGCTTTCTTT. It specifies CASSVVGDTEAFF.

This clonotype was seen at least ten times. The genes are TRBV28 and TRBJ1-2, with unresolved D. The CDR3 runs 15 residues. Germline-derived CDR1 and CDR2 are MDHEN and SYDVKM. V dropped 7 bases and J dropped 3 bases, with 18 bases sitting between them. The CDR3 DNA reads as TGTGCCAGCACCCCCGGAGGGAATGGGGACTATGGCTACACCTTC. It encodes CASTPGGNGDYGYTF.